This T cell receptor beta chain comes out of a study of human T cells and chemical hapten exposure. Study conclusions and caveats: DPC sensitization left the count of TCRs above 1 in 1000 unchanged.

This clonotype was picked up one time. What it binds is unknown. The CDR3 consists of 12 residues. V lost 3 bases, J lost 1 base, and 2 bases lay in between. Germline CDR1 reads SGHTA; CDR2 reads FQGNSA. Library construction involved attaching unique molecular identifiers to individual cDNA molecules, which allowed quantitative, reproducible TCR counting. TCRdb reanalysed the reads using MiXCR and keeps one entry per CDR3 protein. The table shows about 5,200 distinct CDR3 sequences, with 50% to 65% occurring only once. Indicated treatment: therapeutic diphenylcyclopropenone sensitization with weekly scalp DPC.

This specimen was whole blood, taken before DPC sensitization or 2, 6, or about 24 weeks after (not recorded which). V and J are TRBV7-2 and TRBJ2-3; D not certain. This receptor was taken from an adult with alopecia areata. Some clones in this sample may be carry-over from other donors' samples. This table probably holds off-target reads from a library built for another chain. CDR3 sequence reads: CASSFGTDTQYF. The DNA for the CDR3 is TGTGCCAGCAGCTTCGGCACAGATACGCAGTATTTT.